This TCR beta chain emerged from a study of control samples from healthy donors and cancer patients. This table comes from immunoSEQ multiplex PCR, and its TCRdb copy is limited to in-frame clones, with some not included. The sample holds about 190,000 clones. V lost 1 base to trimming and J lost 5 bases; unmatched junction nucleotides: 6. This CDR3 is built from 14 residues. CDR1 and CDR2 from the germline V gene are GTSNPN and SVGIG (reference sequence). The sample consisted of blood. The V gene is TRBV30, the J gene TRBJ1-1; 8 nucleotides match TRBD1. This TCR derives from a woman in her twenties or thirties in good health. The CDR3 loop reads CAWSGMTGVTEAFF. The CDR3 DNA follows: TGTGCCTGGAGTGGAATGACAGGGGTTACTGAAGCTTTCTTT.